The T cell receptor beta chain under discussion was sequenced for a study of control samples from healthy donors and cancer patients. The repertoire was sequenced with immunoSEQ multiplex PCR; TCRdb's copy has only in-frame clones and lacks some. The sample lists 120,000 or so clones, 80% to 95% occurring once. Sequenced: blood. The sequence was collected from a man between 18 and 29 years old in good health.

The CDR3 nucleotides are TGTGCCATCAGAAAGGAAGGGTCGACACCCCTCCACTTT. Amino acid sequence: CAIRKEGSTPLHF. The genes are TRBV10-3 and TRBJ1-6; no clear D gene. This CDR3 contains 13 residues. Looked up from germline, CDR1 is ENHRY and CDR2 is SYGVKD. V dropped 6 bases and J dropped 11 bases, with 14 bases sitting between them.